This T cell receptor (beta chain) was recovered during a study of STAT5B mutations in CD4+ large granular lymphocyte leukemia. Study findings and constraints: CD4-sorted patient repertoires seemed more clonal than healthy CD4+ repertoires. Compared with healthy controls (2/35), patient top clones favored TRBV06 (8/27).

V was pared by 3 bases and J by 1 base, with 6 bases between. CDR3 size: 14 residues. The germline gives CDR1 KGHSH, CDR2 LQKENI. Only in-frame clones appear in the TCRdb table, and some are missing; sequencing was by immunoSEQ multiplex PCR. Of roughly 24,000 clones listed, more than 70% were seen once; the top ten hold about 0.6%. Concerning this clone: The antigen is not known.

This TCR was recovered from a human donor in good health. This sequence joins TRBV18 and TRBJ2-2, with D perhaps assigned TRBD1 or TRBD2 (5 bases each). Sequenced input: CD4+ T cells from blood buffy coats. The CDR3 DNA sequence: TGTGCCAGCTCACCGGGACGGAACACCGGGGAGCTGTTTTTT. Protein product: CASSPGRNTGELFF. Filled out from reference TRBV18 and TRBJ2-2, the complete variable domain reads NAGVMQNPRHLVRRRGQEARLRCSPMKGHSHVYWYRQLPEEGLKFMVYLQKENIIDESGMPKERFSAEFPKEGPSILRIQQVVRGDSAAYFCASSPGRNTGELFFGEGSRLTVL.